The TCR beta chain under discussion was sequenced for a study of cytomegalovirus exposure and HLA in healthy donors. Overall study findings and caveats: Most of the TCR beta V segments (in an earlier analysis) were productive either about 87% or about 30% of the time.

Vbeta (60) and Jbeta (13) primers were used in the PCR. The protocol was immunoSEQ multiplex PCR, while the TCRdb copy is restricted to in-frame clones and leaves out a portion. The sample has roughly 96,000 clones, around 79% seen once; the top ten hold less than 15%. Note on this clone: Its antigen remains unidentified.

Germline V gene data show CDR1 as MNHEY and CDR2 as SVGAGI. The CDR3 is made up of 16 amino acids. V shed 0 bases and J 2 bases; nucleotides not matched to a gene: 3. The clonotype originates from a woman aged 70-85 years in good health and CMV-seropositive. Material for sequencing was PBMCs. V usage is TRBV6-5 and J usage is TRBJ2-3; 9 bases fit TRBD1. Here the CDR3 DNA reads TGTGCCAGCAGTTACTCACAGGGGGCCTCCACAGATACGCAGTATTTT. As protein: CASSYSQGASTDTQYF.